These T cell receptor beta chains were read from a single sample in a study of cytomegalovirus exposure and HLA in healthy donors. Sequencing was performed with immunoSEQ multiplex PCR; in TCRdb, only in-frame clones are kept and a portion is missing. The table has around 100,000 clones, 75% seen once. The sequencing input was PBMCs. These receptors all stem from a man in his fifties or sixties in good health and CMV-seronegative. Both conserved end residues are part of each CDR3. Fields, in order: V gene, clone size, J gene, D gene, CDR3 DNA, CDR3 protein. D genes are given only for firm matches. The size field is filled for only some rows; it gives once, few, many or a size class.

TRBV2	few	TRBJ2-2	NA	TGTGCCAGCAGGGACAACTTGAACACCGGGGAGCTGTTTTTT	CASRDNLNTGELFF
TRBV5-6	NA	TRBJ2-7	NA	TGTGCCAGCAGCTTCGTCGACACCTACGAGCAGTACTTC	CASSFVDTYEQYF
TRBV5-4	NA	TRBJ1-6	NA	TGTGCCAGCAGCTTGGGGTGGGCGGGCCCCCTCCACTTT	CASSLGWAGPLHF
TRBV29-1	NA	TRBJ2-7	TRBD2	TGCAGCGTTGCCGGTCAGCGGGGACGACGAGGTCACTCCTACGAGCAGTACTTC	CSVAGQRGRRGHSYEQYF
TRBV6-1	NA	TRBJ1-1	TRBD1	TGTGCCAGCAGAATAGGGACAGGGCGGGACACTGAAGCTTTCTTT	CASRIGTGRDTEAFF
TRBV18	NA	TRBJ2-5	NA	TGTGCCAGCTCACCAAACAGGGACGAGACCCAGTACTTC	CASSPNRDETQYF
TRBV10-1	few	TRBJ2-7	TRBD2	TGCGCCAGCAGTGAGTCGGAGCGGGAGGGCCCAGACTTTTACGAGCAGTACTTC	CASSESEREGPDFYEQYF
TRBV2	once	TRBJ1-5	NA	TGTGCCAGCAGTGCCCAAGGTCGGGTTAATCAGCCCCAGCATTTT	CASSAQGRVNQPQHF
TRBV11-2	once	TRBJ1-2	NA	TGTGCCAGCAGCTTAGGACTCAGTCTCAACTATGGCTACACCTTC	CASSLGLSLNYGYTF
TRBV10-2	few	TRBJ2-7	TRBD2	TGCGCCAGCAGGGGGAGCGGGAATAGGGAGCAGTACTTC	CASRGSGNREQYF
TRBV5-1	NA	TRBJ2-7	TRBD1	TGCGCCAGCAGCTTGTCAGGGACAGGGGTCTCCTACGAGCAGTACTTC	CASSLSGTGVSYEQYF
TRBV7-2	NA	TRBJ2-1	NA	TGTGCCAGCAGACACCCCCCAATGGTCGACAATGAGCAGTTCTTC	CASRHPPMVDNEQFF
TRBV5-4	few	TRBJ1-1	NA	TGTGCCAGCAGCTTGGAAGGGGCATCCCCTCGGGCTTTCTTT	CASSLEGASPRAFF
TRBV2	NA	TRBJ2-1	TRBD2	TGTGCCAGCAGTCTAGGGACTAGCGGGGCCAATGAGCAGTTCTTC	CASSLGTSGANEQFF
TRBV18	NA	TRBJ2-2	NA	TGTGCCAGCTCACCGACAAGCACCGGGGAGCTGTTTTTT	CASSPTSTGELFF
TRBV10-3	few	TRBJ1-1	NA	TGTGCCATCAGTGATTTTCTGGGCCAGAAGACTGAAGCTTTCTTT	CAISDFLGQKTEAFF
TRBV6-1	NA	TRBJ2-1	NA	TGTGCCAGCAGGGTCCTTTCCAGCTCCTACAATGAGCAGTTCTTC	CASRVLSSSYNEQFF
TRBV9	NA	TRBJ2-1	TRBD1	TGTGCCAGCAGCACCCGACAGGGGTTGGGCAGTGTTGAGCAGTTCTTC	CASSTRQGLGSVEQFF
TRBV18	NA	TRBJ2-1	TRBD2	TGTGCCAGCTCACCGCTAGCGGGAGAGTACAATGAGCAGTTCTTC	CASSPLAGEYNEQFF
TRBV6-1	NA	TRBJ2-5	TRBD1	TGTGCCAGCAACCGGGACAGGGGGGAGACCCAGTACTTC	CASNRDRGETQYF
TRBV7-9	NA	TRBJ2-1	TRBD2	TGTGCCAGCAGCTTACTAGCGGGAGAGGTACAGTTCTTC	CASSLLAGEVQFF
TRBV2	few	TRBJ2-2	TRBD2	TGTGCCAGCAGTGATCCGGGTACTAGCGGGGGGCACCCCGGGGAGCTGTTTTTT	CASSDPGTSGGHPGELFF
TRBV11-3	NA	TRBJ2-3	TRBD2	TGTGCCAGCAGCTTAGGGGCTAGCGGGGAATCAGATACGCAGTATTTT	CASSLGASGESDTQYF
TRBV6-1	NA	TRBJ2-7	NA	TGTGCCAGCCCGCTGCGACAGCAAGCCTACGAGCAGTACTTC	CASPLRQQAYEQYF
TRBV4-3	NA	TRBJ2-1	NA	TGCGCCAGCAGCCAAGATAGCGGCTACAATGAGCAGTTCTTC	CASSQDSGYNEQFF
TRBV7-8	few	TRBJ1-1	TRBD1	TGTGCCAGCAGCTTCACAGGGGCGGTAGGCGTTGAAGCTTTCTTT	CASSFTGAVGVEAFF
TRBV5-1	few	TRBJ2-5	TRBD2	TGCGCCAGCAGCTTGGCCGGGACTAGCGGCCAAGAGACCCAGTACTTC	CASSLAGTSGQETQYF
TRBV7-3	NA	TRBJ2-3	NA	TGTGCCAGTGGGGTGGAGGCAGATACGCAGTATTTT	CASGVEADTQYF
TRBV7-9	NA	TRBJ2-3	TRBD1	TGTGCCAGCAGCTGGGACAGGGACACAGATACGCAGTATTTT	CASSWDRDTDTQYF
TRBV7-9	NA	TRBJ1-2	NA	TGTGCCAGCAGCTTACCAGGAGGGATAAATGGCTACACCTTC	CASSLPGGINGYTF
TRBV6-1	NA	TRBJ2-7	TRBD1	TGTGCCAGCATTTGGGACAGGGCCCTCGGCGAGCAGTACTTC	CASIWDRALGEQYF
TRBV28	NA	TRBJ2-7	TRBD1	TGTGCCAGCAGTCCAGGGGGAATTCGATACGAGCAGTACTTC	CASSPGGIRYEQYF
TRBV7-8	NA	TRBJ2-1	TRBD2	TGTGCCAGCAGCTCCCGGGGGGGGGTTAGGCTTACCCACAATGAGCAGTTCTTC	CASSSRGGVRLTHNEQFF
TRBV27	NA	TRBJ1-5	NA	TGTGCCAGCTCCTTTCATCAGCCCCAGCATTTT	CASSFHQPQHF
TRBV7-9	NA	TRBJ2-7	NA	TGTGCCAGCTCCTCCGCGGGGTACGAGCAGTACTTC	CASSSAGYEQYF
TRBV30	NA	TRBJ2-3	TRBD1	TGTGCCTGGAGTAGGGGACAGGGGCTGGATACGCAGTATTTT	CAWSRGQGLDTQYF
TRBV30	NA	TRBJ1-1	TRBD1	TGTGCCTGGAGTGTACGGACTTGGGACAGGGGGAACACTGAAGCTTTCTTT	CAWSVRTWDRGNTEAFF
TRBV5-1	few	TRBJ2-5	TRBD1	TGCGCCAGCAGCCAAACCCTGACAGGGGGCCTAGAGACCCAGTACTTC	CASSQTLTGGLETQYF
TRBV14	NA	TRBJ2-1	NA	TGTGCCAGCAGCCTCCTAGCCGCTAGTGAGCAGTTCTTC	CASSLLAASEQFF
TRBV27	NA	TRBJ1-2	TRBD1	TGTGCCAGCAGTACCTGGACAGGGGGTGGGGGCTACACCTTC	CASSTWTGGGGYTF
TRBV14	NA	TRBJ2-3	NA	TGTGCCAGCAGCCCCTACTTGCCTCCTACAGATACGCAGTATTTT	CASSPYLPPTDTQYF
TRBV5-4	once	TRBJ2-7	NA	TGTGCCAGCAGCTTGGGTGGAGCAGTCGAGCAGTACTTC	CASSLGGAVEQYF
TRBV7-9	NA	TRBJ2-7	TRBD2	TGTGCCAGCAGCGCGGGGGTCCGGGGAGAGCAGTACTTC	CASSAGVRGEQYF
TRBV5-1	NA	TRBJ1-2	NA	TGCGCCAGCAGCTTGTACTCTTCAGGGAAAGCGGGGTATGGCTACACCTTC	CASSLYSSGKAGYGYTF
TRBV5-4	once	TRBJ1-2	TRBD1	TGTGCCAGCAGTCGGACAGGGGGTAGTGGCTACACCTTC	CASSRTGGSGYTF
TRBV12-2	NA	TRBJ1-1	NA	TGTGCAAGTCGCCCGACCCCAAAGAGCCCCGCGGACACTGAAGCTTTCTTT	CASRPTPKSPADTEAFF
TRBV28	NA	TRBJ1-6	TRBD1	TGTGCCAGCAGCCTTCCCGGGACAGGGAACAAATCACCCCTCCACTTT	CASSLPGTGNKSPLHF
TRBV28	NA	TRBJ2-4	NA	TGTGCCAGCAGTTTATACCGGGGAAAGGACATTCAGTACTTC	CASSLYRGKDIQYF
TRBV28	NA	TRBJ2-7	TRBD1	TGTGCCAGCAGTTTGCGAGTGACAGGGATGAACAAGCAGTACTTC	CASSLRVTGMNKQYF